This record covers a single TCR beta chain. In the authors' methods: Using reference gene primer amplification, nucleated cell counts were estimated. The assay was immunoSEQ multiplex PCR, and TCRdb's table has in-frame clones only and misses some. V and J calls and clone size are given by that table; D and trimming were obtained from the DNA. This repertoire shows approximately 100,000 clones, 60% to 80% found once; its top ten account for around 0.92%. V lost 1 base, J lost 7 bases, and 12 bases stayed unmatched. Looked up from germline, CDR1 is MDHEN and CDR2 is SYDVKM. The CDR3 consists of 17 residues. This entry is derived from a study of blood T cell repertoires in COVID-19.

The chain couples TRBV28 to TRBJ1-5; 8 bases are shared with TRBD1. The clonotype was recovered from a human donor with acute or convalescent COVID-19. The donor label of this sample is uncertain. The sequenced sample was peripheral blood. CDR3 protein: CASSLFSRTGSDQPQHF. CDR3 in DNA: TGTGCCAGCAGTTTATTCAGCCGGACAGGGAGTGACCAGCCCCAGCATTTT.